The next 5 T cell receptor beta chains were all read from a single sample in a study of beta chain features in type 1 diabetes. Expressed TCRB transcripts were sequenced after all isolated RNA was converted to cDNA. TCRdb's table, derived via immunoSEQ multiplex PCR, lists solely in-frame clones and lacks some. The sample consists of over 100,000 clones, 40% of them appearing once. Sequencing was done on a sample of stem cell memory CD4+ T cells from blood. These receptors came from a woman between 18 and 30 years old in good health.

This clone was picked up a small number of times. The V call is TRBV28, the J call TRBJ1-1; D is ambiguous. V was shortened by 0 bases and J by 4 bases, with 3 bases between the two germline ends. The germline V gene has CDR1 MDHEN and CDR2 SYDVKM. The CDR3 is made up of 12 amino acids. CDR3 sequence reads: CASSLWSTEAFF. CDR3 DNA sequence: TGTGCCAGCAGTTTATGGAGCACTGAAGCTTTCTTT.

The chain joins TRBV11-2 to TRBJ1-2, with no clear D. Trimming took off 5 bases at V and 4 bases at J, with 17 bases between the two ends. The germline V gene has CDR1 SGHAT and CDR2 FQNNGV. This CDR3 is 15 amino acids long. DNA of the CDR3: TGTGCCAGCAGCCCCTTTTCGAGTGGTGGCTATGGCTACACCTTC. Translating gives CASSPFSSGGYGYTF.

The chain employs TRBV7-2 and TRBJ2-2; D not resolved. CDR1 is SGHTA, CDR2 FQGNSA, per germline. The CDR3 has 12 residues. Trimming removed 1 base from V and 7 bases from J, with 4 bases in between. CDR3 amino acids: CASSLDIGELFF. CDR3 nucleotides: TGTGCCAGCAGCTTAGACATCGGGGAGCTGTTTTTT.

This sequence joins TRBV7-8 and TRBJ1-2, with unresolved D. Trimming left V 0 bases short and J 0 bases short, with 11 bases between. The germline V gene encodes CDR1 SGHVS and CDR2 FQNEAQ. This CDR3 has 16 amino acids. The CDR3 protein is CASSLAFFRTNYGYTF. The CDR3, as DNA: TGTGCCAGCAGCTTAGCGTTTTTCAGAACTAACTATGGCTACACCTTC.

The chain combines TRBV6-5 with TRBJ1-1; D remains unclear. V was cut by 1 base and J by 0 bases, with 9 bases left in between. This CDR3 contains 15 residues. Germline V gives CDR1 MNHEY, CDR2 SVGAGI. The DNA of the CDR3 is TGTGCCAGCAGTTACTTGGCGGCATTGAACACTGAAGCTTTCTTT. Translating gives CASSYLAALNTEAFF.